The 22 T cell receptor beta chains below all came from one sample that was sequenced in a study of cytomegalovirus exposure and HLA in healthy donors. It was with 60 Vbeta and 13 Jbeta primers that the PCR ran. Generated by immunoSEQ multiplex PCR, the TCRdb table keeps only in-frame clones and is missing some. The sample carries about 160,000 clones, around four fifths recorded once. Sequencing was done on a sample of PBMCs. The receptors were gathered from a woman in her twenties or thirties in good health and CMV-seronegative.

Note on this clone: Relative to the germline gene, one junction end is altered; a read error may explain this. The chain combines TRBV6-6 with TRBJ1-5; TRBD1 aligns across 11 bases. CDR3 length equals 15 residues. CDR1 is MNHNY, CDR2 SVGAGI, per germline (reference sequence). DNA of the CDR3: TGTGCCAGCAATTACAGGACAGGGGGCCGTCAGCCCCAGCATTTT. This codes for CASNYRTGGRQPQHF.

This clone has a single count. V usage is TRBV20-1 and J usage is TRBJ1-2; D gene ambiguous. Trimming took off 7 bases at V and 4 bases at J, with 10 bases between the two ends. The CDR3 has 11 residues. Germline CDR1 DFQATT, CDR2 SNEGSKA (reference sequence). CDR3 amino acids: CSVTYSYGYTF. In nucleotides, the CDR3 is TGCAGTGTCACGTACAGCTATGGCTACACCTTC.

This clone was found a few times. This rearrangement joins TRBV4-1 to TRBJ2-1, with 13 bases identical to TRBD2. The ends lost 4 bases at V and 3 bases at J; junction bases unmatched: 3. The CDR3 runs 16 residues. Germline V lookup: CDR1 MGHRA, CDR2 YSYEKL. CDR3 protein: CASSRLAGGYYNEQFF. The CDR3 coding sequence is TGCGCCAGCAGCCGACTAGCGGGGGGTTACTACAATGAGCAGTTCTTC.

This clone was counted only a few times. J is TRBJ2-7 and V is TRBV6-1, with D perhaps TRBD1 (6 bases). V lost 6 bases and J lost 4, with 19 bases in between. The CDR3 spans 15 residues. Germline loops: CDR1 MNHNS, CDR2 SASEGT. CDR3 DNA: TGTGCCAGCAGCCAAGGACAGAGGGAGATATACGAGCAGTACTTC. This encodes CASSQGQREIYEQYF.

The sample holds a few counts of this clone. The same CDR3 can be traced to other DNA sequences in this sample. The CDR3 sequence is CASSFLQETQYF. For the CDR3, the DNA is TGTGCCAGCAGCTTTCTTCAAGAGACCCAGTACTTC. The chain is built from TRBV7-8 and TRBJ2-5; D is unclear. This CDR3 spans 12 amino acids. The ends were cut back, 3 bases at V and 2 bases at J, with 4 bases in the middle. Germline V lookup: CDR1 SGHVS, CDR2 FQNEAQ. Full variable domain (missing parts from reference TRBV7-8 and TRBJ2-5): GAGVSQSPRYKVAKRGQDVALRCDPISGHVSLFWYQQALGQGPEFLTYFQNEAQLDKSGLPSDRFFAERPEGSVSTLKIQRTQQEDSAVYLCASSFLQETQYFGPGTRLLVL.

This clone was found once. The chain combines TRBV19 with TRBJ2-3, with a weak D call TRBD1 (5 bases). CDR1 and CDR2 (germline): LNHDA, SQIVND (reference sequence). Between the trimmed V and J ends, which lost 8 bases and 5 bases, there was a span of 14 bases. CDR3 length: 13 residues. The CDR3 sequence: CASSDSFQDTQYF. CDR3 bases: TGTGCCAGTTCAGACAGCTTCCAAGATACGCAGTATTTT.

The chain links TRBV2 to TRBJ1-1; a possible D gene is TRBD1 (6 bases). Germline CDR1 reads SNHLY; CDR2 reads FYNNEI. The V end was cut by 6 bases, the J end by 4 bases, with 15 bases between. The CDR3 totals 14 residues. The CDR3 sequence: CASRADSAPTEAFF. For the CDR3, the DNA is TGTGCCAGCAGAGCGGACAGTGCGCCCACTGAAGCTTTCTTT. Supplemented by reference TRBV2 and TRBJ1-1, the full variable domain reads EPEVTQTPSHQVTQMGQEVILRCVPISNHLYFYWYRQILGQKVEFLVSFYNNEISEKSEIFDDQFSVERPDGSNFTLKIRSTKLEDSAMYFCASRADSAPTEAFFGQGTRLTVV.

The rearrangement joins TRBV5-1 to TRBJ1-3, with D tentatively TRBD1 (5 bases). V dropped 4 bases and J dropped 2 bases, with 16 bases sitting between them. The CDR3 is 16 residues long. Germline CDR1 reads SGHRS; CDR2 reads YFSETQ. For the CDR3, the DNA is TGCGCCAGCAGCCGAATAAGCGGGACTCCTGGAAACACCATATATTTT. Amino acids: CASSRISGTPGNTIYF.

CDR3: CAWSVQSYEKLFF. CDR3 coding DNA: TGTGCCTGGAGTGTTCAGTCCTATGAAAAACTGTTTTTT. The chain carries TRBV30 and TRBJ1-4; D uncertain. V lost 0 bases to trimming and J lost 6 bases, with 8 bases between them. Germline lookup yields CDR1 GTSNPN and CDR2 SVGIG (reference sequence). This CDR3 comprises 13 residues.

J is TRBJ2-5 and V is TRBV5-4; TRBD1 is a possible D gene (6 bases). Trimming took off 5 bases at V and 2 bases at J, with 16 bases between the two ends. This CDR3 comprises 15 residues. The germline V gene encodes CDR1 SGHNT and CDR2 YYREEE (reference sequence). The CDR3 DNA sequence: TGTGCCAGCAGGTCAACAGGGTATCGGCAAGAGACCCAGTACTTC. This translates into CASRSTGYRQETQYF.

The CDR3 is CAISLGQGETEAFF. CDR3 in DNA: TGTGCCATCAGCCTAGGACAGGGCGAAACTGAAGCTTTCTTT. The chain couples TRBV10-3 to TRBJ1-1, with TRBD1 identical over 8 bases. V was pared by 6 bases and J by 5 bases, with 8 bases of the junction left unmatched. CDR3 length: 14 residues. Germline V CDR1 and CDR2: ENHRY, SYGVKD.

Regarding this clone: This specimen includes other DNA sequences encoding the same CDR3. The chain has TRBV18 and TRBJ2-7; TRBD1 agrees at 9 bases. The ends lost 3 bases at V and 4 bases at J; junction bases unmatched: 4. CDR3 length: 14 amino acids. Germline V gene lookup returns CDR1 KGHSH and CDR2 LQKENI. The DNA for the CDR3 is TGTGCCAGCTCACCCGGGACAGGGCCTTACGAGCAGTACTTC. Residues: CASSPGTGPYEQYF.

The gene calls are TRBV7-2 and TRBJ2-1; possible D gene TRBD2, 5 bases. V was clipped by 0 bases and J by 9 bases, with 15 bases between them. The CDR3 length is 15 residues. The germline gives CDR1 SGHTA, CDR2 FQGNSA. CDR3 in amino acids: CASSLAGRGSGEQFF. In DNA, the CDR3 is TGTGCCAGCAGCTTAGCTGGTCGGGGAAGCGGTGAGCAGTTCTTC.

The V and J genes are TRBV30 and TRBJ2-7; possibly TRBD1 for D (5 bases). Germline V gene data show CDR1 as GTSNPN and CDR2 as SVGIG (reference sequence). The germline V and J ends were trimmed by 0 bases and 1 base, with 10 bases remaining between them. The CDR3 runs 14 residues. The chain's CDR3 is CAWSVQAGSYEQYF. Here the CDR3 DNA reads TGTGCCTGGAGTGTACAAGCAGGGTCCTACGAGCAGTACTTC.

The CDR3 spells CAAQGDRVDGYTF. The CDR3 region has the DNA TGTGCCGCGCAGGGAGACAGGGTCGATGGCTACACCTTC. The chain links TRBV28 to TRBJ1-2, with TRBD1 matching over 7 bases. Per germline, CDR1 MDHEN and CDR2 SYDVKM. The CDR3 loop spans 13 amino acids. V lost 11 bases and J lost 6; bases outside the gene matches: 12.

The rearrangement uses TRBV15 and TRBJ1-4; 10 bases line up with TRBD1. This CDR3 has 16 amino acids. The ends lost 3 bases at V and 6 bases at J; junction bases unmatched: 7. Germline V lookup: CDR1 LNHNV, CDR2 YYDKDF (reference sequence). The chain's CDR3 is CATSRTFGTGDEKLFF. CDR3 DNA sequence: TGTGCCACCAGCAGGACCTTTGGGACAGGGGATGAAAAACTGTTTTTT.

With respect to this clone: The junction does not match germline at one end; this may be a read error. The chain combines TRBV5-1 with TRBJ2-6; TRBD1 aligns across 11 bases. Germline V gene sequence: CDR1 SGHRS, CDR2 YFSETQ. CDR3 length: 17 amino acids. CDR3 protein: CASSLGQGAPGANGLTF. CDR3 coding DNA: TGCGCCAGCAGCCTTGGACAGGGGGCGCCGGGGGCCAACGGCCTGACTTTC.

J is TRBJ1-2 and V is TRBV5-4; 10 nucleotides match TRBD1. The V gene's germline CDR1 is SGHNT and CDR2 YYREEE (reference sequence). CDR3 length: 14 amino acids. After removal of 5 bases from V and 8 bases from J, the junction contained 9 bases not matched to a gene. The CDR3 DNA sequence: TGTGCCAGCAGGCAGTCGGGACAGGGGCAGGGCTACACCTTC. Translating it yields CASRQSGQGQGYTF.

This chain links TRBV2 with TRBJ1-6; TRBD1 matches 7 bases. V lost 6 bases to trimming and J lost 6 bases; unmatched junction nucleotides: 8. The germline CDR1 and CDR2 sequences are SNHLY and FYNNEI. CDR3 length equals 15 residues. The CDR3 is CASSDPGQFNSPLHF. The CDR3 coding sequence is TGTGCCAGCAGCGACCCGGGACAGTTTAATTCACCCCTCCACTTT.

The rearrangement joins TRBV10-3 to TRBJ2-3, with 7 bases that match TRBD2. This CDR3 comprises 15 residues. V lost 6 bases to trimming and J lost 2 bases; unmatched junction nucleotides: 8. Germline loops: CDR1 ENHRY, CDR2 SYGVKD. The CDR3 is CAISWSGAHTDTQYF. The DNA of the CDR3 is TGTGCCATCAGCTGGAGCGGGGCCCACACAGATACGCAGTATTTT.

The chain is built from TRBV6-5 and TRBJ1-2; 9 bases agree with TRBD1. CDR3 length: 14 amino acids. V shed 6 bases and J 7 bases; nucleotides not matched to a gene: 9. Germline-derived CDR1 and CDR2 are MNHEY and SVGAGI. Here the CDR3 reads CASRGRRTGAGYTF. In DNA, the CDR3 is TGTGCCAGCAGAGGCCGCCGGACAGGGGCTGGCTACACCTTC.

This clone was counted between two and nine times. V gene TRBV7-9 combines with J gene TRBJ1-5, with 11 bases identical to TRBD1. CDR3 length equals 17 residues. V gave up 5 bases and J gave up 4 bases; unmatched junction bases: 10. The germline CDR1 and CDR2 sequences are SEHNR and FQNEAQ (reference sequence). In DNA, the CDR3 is TGTGCCAGCAGCCCTGGGACAGGGGGGGATTGGAATCAGCCCCAGCATTTT. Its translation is CASSPGTGGDWNQPQHF. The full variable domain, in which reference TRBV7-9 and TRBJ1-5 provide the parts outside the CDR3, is DTGVSQNPRHKITKRGQNVTFRCDPISEHNRLYWYRQTLGQGPEFLTYFQNEAQLEKSRLLSDRFSAERPKGSFSTLEIQRTEQGDSAMYLCASSPGTGGDWNQPQHFGDGTRLSIL.